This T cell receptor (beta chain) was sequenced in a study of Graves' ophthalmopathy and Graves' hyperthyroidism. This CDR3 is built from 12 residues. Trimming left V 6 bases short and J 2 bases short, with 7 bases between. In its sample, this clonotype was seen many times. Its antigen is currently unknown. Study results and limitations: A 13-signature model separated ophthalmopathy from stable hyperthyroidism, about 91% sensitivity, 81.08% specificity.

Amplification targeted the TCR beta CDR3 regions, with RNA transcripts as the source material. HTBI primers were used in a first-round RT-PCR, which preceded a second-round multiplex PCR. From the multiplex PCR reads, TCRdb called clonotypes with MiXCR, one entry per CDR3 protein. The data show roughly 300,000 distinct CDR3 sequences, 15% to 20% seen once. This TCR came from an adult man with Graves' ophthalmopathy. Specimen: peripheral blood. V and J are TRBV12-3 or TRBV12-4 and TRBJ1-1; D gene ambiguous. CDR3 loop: CASSNSNTEAFF. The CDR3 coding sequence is TGTGCCAGCAGCAACAGTAACACTGAAGCTTTCTTT.